This TCR beta chain appears in the sequencing data of a study of CD8+ T cells in alopecia areata. Study overall: The share of scalp area affected provided the severity score for treated patients.

Trimming at V came to 5 bases and at J to 5 bases, leaving 4 bases not matched to a gene. CDR1 and CDR2 (germline): LNHDA, SQIVND (reference sequence). The CDR3 runs to 15 residues. Sequencing templates came from extracted RNA that was reverse transcribed into cDNA. Generated by immunoSEQ multiplex PCR, the TCRdb table keeps only in-frame clones and is missing some. The sample gives about 140,000 clones, around 87% of which show up once; about 13% is in the top ten. Worth noting for this clone: The antigen is not known.

General study points: Patients displayed less clarity in TCR sharing than mice, a finding possibly related to HLA. Tofacitinib yielded significantly lower scalp clonality and fewer expanded CD8+ clones among the top 100.

Described treatment: oral pan-JAK inhibitor, 5-10 mg twice daily. The sorting of PBMCs gave CD4+ and CD8+ T cells. Source: CD8+ T cells sorted from blood, taken at week 4, from a patient treated with tofacitinib. The chain combines TRBV19 with TRBJ2-3; TRBD2 aligns across 13 bases. This receptor was taken from a human donor with alopecia areata. This CDR3 is CASSATSGRQDTQYF. The CDR3 coding sequence is TGTGCCAGTAGTGCGACTAGCGGGAGGCAAGATACGCAGTATTTT.